One and the same sample provided the 26 T cell receptor beta chains below, sequenced in a study of PD-L1 blockade in urothelial cancer. Data came from immunoSEQ multiplex PCR; TCRdb stores just in-frame clones and leaves some out. The table records about 74,000 clones, approximately 81% of them present only once. The specimen was PBMCs, collected around atezolizumab (anti-PD-L1) treatment. These receptors were collected from a man between 65 and 80 years old with urothelial cancer.

The chain combines TRBV27 with TRBJ2-5; 7 positions agree with TRBD1. J lost 1 base, V lost 5 bases, and 4 bases had no gene match. The CDR3 loop spans 14 amino acids. Germline V gene sequence: CDR1 MNHEY, CDR2 SMNVEV (reference sequence). CDR3 loop: CASSGTAGQETQYF. The CDR3 DNA reads as TGTGCCAGCAGTGGGACAGCAGGCCAAGAGACCCAGTACTTC.

The V gene is TRBV19, the J gene TRBJ2-5; TRBD1 aligns across 11 bases. CDR1 LNHDA and CDR2 SQIVND come from the germline V gene (reference sequence). The CDR3 length is 14 residues. After removal of 7 bases from V and 4 bases from J, the junction contained 5 bases not matched to a gene. CDR3: CASKRDRGRETQYF. The CDR3 nucleotides read TGTGCCAGTAAGAGGGACAGGGGGAGAGAGACCCAGTACTTC.

The genes are TRBV15 and TRBJ2-3, with a weak D call TRBD1 (7 bases). Germline CDR1 is LNHNV and CDR2 is YYDKDF (reference sequence). The length of the CDR3 is 18 residues. V dropped 0 bases and J dropped 4 bases, with 20 bases sitting between them. The CDR3 loop reads CATSRDGVWRGLADTQYF. CDR3 nucleotide sequence: TGTGCCACCAGCAGAGACGGGGTGTGGAGGGGGCTTGCAGATACGCAGTATTTT.

The chain joins TRBV29-1 to TRBJ2-2; D might be TRBD1 (6 bases). The CDR3 runs 13 residues. V was trimmed by 4 bases and J by 4 bases, leaving 10 bases between them. The V gene's germline CDR1 is SQVTM and CDR2 ANQGSEA. CDR3 region: CSVGQATTGELFF. The CDR3 DNA sequence: TGCAGCGTTGGACAGGCCACCACCGGGGAGCTGTTTTTT.

The chain recombines TRBV5-1 with TRBJ2-1, with 14 bases aligning to TRBD2. Germline-derived CDR1 and CDR2 are SGHRS and YFSETQ. After removal of 4 bases from V and 0 bases from J, the junction contained 12 bases not matched to a gene. This CDR3 spans 20 amino acids. CDR3: CASSLSWTSGRSSSYNEQFF. The CDR3 DNA reads as TGCGCCAGCAGCCTTAGCTGGACTAGCGGGAGGTCGAGCTCCTACAATGAGCAGTTCTTC.

The chain uses TRBV7-7 and TRBJ2-1; 8 bases are shared with TRBD2. The CDR3 sequence is 15 residues long. The ends lost 2 bases at V and 10 bases at J; junction bases unmatched: 10. CDR1 SSHAT and CDR2 FNYEAQ come from the germline V gene (reference sequence). CDR3 sequence reads: CASSLNPAGVGEQFF. The DNA of the CDR3 is TGTGCCAGCAGCTTAAATCCAGCGGGAGTTGGGGAGCAGTTCTTC.

This rearrangement joins TRBV6-1 to TRBJ2-1, with 8 bases matching TRBD2. The CDR3 loop spans 16 amino acids. CDR1 and CDR2 from the germline V gene are MNHNS and SASEGT. The V and J ends lost 4 bases and 2 bases, in that order; junction bases with no gene match: 7. CDR3: CASSGGGRPAYNEQFF. CDR3 DNA sequence: TGTGCCAGCAGTGGGGGCGGGAGGCCGGCCTACAATGAGCAGTTCTTC.

V usage is TRBV28 and J usage is TRBJ1-2, with D unresolved. The CDR3 has 12 amino acids. V lost 6 bases to trimming and J lost 3 bases, with 8 bases between them. Germline V gives CDR1 MDHEN, CDR2 SYDVKM. The CDR3 nucleotides read TGTGCCAGCAGGTGGCAAGACTATGGCTACACCTTC. It codes for CASRWQDYGYTF.

This chain's CDR3 is CASSTQGLNTEAFF. The DNA for the CDR3 is TGTGCCAGCAGCACACAGGGGCTGAACACTGAAGCTTTCTTT. V usage is TRBV25-1 and J usage is TRBJ1-1; TRBD1 matches at 7 bases. There are 14 residues in the CDR3. CDR1 MGHDK and CDR2 SYGVNS come from the germline V gene. V dropped 6 bases and J dropped 0; count of bases not matched to a gene: 4.

This rearrangement joins TRBV28 to TRBJ1-2; D not resolved. Trimming left V 4 bases short and J 8 bases short, with 11 bases between. This CDR3 comprises 12 residues. Germline loops: CDR1 MDHEN, CDR2 SYDVKM. This CDR3 reads CASSSGSLGYTF. The CDR3 nucleotides are TGTGCCAGCAGTTCGGGGTCTTTGGGCTACACCTTC.

The V and J genes are TRBV6-1 and TRBJ2-7, with TRBD1 matching 9 bases. The germline CDR1 and CDR2 sequences are MNHNS and SASEGT. Trimming cost V 2 bases and J 5 bases; bases outside gene matches: 4. This CDR3 is 14 amino acids long. CDR3 sequence: CASSEHRGLNEQYF. CDR3 coding DNA: TGTGCCAGCAGTGAACACAGGGGGCTTAACGAGCAGTACTTC.

The V call is TRBV15, the J call TRBJ1-5; D perhaps matches TRBD1 (5 bases). The V gene lost 0 bases and the J gene lost 4 bases, with 13 bases spanning the gap. The germline V gene has CDR1 LNHNV and CDR2 YYDKDF (reference sequence). The CDR3 runs 16 residues. The CDR3 DNA is TGTGCCACCAGCAGAGATTGGGTAGGGGCGAATCAGCCCCAGCATTTT. Translating it yields CATSRDWVGANQPQHF.

In its sample, this clone was seen once. A read error may account for a junction end that differs from germline. This chain connects TRBV5-1 to TRBJ2-7; TRBD1 matches at 8 bases. The CDR3 spans 12 residues. Germline lookup yields CDR1 SGHRS and CDR2 YFSETQ. CDR3 in DNA: TGTGCCAGCAGCTTGGACAGGGACGAGCAGTACTTC. Protein sequence: CASSLDRDEQYF.

This chain links TRBV21-1 with TRBJ2-1; the table assigns TRBD1, which was not confirmed against the DNA. TRBV21-1 counts as a pseudogene. The CDR3 has 17 residues. CDR3 bases: TGTGCCAGCAGCAAAATAGGGAGGACAGGGTGGGACAATGAGCAGTTCTTC. The encoded protein is CASSKIGRTGWDNEQFF.

The V gene is TRBV6-5, the J gene TRBJ2-7, with D possibly TRBD1 on 5 matching bases. CDR1 is MNHEY and CDR2 is SVGAGI in the germline V gene. The V end lost 7 bases, the J end lost 0 bases, and 13 bases lay between the germline ends. This CDR3 is 14 amino acids long. The CDR3 nucleotides read TGTGCCAGCAAGGTGACACAGGACTCCTACGAGCAGTACTTC. As protein: CASKVTQDSYEQYF.

This clone came up a few times. This chain links TRBV4-2 with TRBJ1-4, with D hard to call. The V gene's germline CDR1 is LGHNA and CDR2 YNFKEQ. The CDR3 consists of 16 residues. V gave up 1 base and J gave up 7 bases, with 16 bases separating them. For the CDR3, the DNA is TGTGCCAGCAGCCAAGCGGTGTCCAGACAAGGTGAAAAACTGTTTTTT. This codes for CASSQAVSRQGEKLFF.

This sequence joins TRBV5-4 and TRBJ2-6; D might be TRBD2 (5 bases). With 2 bases removed from V and 0 bases from J, the gap between germline ends came to 21 bases. CDR3 length: 20 residues. Germline CDR1 SGHNT, CDR2 YYREEE (reference sequence). Here the CDR3 reads CASSFSGIGEKSSGANVLTF. CDR3 DNA: TGTGCCAGCAGCTTCTCGGGGATCGGGGAGAAAAGCTCTGGGGCCAACGTCCTGACTTTC.

This chain uses TRBV4-1 with TRBJ1-1, with D possibly being TRBD1 (6 bases). Germline assignment: CDR1 MGHRA and CDR2 YSYEKL. The CDR3 sequence is 15 residues long. V lost 4 bases to trimming and J lost 0 bases, with 12 bases between them. CDR3 loop: CASSPGQILNTEAFF. The CDR3 DNA follows: TGCGCCAGCAGCCCAGGACAGATACTGAACACTGAAGCTTTCTTT.

This chain connects TRBV9 to TRBJ2-3; D is unclear. In germline, CDR1 is SGDLS, CDR2 YYNGEE. V gave up 2 bases and J gave up 0 bases, with 4 bases separating them. The CDR3 is 13 amino acids. The CDR3 here is CASSVVSTDTQYF. The DNA for the CDR3 is TGTGCCAGCAGCGTCGTTAGCACAGATACGCAGTATTTT.

This clone was seen just once. This CDR3 is CASGKLGQGNTGELFF. CDR3 sequence (DNA): TGTGCCAGCGGAAAACTGGGGCAGGGGAACACCGGGGAGCTGTTTTTT. This sequence joins TRBV11-3 and TRBJ2-2; possibly TRBD1 for D (5 bases). From germline, CDR1 is SGHNT and CDR2 YENEEA. Trimming pared 8 bases from V and 1 base from J, leaving 17 bases between. This CDR3 is built from 16 residues. The full variable domain, completed using reference TRBV11-3 and TRBJ2-2, is EAGVVQSPRYKIIEKKQPVAFWCNPISGHNTLYWYLQNLGQGPELLIRYENEEAVDDSQLPKDRFSAERLKGVDSTLKIQPAELGDSAVYLCASGKLGQGNTGELFFGEGSRLTVL.

This chain links TRBV28 with TRBJ2-7, with 9 bases matching TRBD1. This CDR3 comprises 14 residues. V was pared by 3 bases and J by 7 bases, with 7 bases of the junction left unmatched. Germline lookup yields CDR1 MDHEN and CDR2 SYDVKM. The DNA of the CDR3 is TGTGCCAGCAGTTTGGGGGACAGGGTGTTTGAGCAGTACTTC. Its translation: CASSLGDRVFEQYF.

The chain links TRBV28 to TRBJ1-4, with a weak D call TRBD1 (6 bases). The V end was cut by 8 bases, the J end by 8 bases, with 18 bases between. The CDR3 length is 14 residues. Germline CDR1 reads MDHEN; CDR2 reads SYDVKM. CDR3 residues: CASGVQGSGEKLFF. CDR3 DNA: TGTGCCAGCGGGGTACAGGGATCGGGGGAAAAACTGTTTTTT.

The chain couples TRBV6-5 to TRBJ2-5; D might be TRBD1 (6 bases). CDR1 is MNHEY, CDR2 SVGAGI, per germline. CDR3 size: 13 residues. The V end lost 6 bases, the J end lost 5 bases, and 13 bases lay between the germline ends. The CDR3 DNA follows: TGTGCCAGCAGAAACAGGGCTAGCGAGACCCAGTACTTC. It encodes CASRNRASETQYF.

The chain combines TRBV7-8 with TRBJ1-5; TRBD1 might be the D (6 bases). Germline V gene data show CDR1 as SGHVS and CDR2 as FQNEAQ. V lost 3 bases to trimming and J lost 5 bases, with 14 bases between them. CDR3 length equals 15 residues. The CDR3 loop reads CASSLGGQRDQPQHF. CDR3 in DNA: TGTGCCAGCAGCTTGGGGGGGCAGAGGGATCAGCCCCAGCATTTT.

The J gene is TRBJ2-7, the V gene TRBV28, with D maybe TRBD1 (5 bases). The V gene lost 7 bases and the J gene lost 0 bases, with 13 bases spanning the gap. Germline-derived CDR1 and CDR2 are MDHEN and SYDVKM. The CDR3 runs to 14 residues. CDR3 residues: CASTRDSLSYEQYF. The CDR3 region has the DNA TGTGCCAGCACAAGAGACAGTCTCTCCTACGAGCAGTACTTC.

Details on this clone: The sample has other DNA sequences that encode this CDR3 too. The V and J genes are TRBV5-1 and TRBJ2-3; no reliable D call. Germline values: CDR1 SGHRS, CDR2 YFSETQ. The germline V and J ends were trimmed by 0 bases and 1 base, with 6 bases remaining between them. The CDR3 totals 14 residues. The CDR3 here is CASSLASGTDTQYF. The CDR3 nucleotides are TGCGCCAGCAGCTTGGCTTCAGGCACAGATACGCAGTATTTT.